At least ten counts were recorded for the clone carrying this TCR beta chain. The antigen is not known. TCRdb re-analysed the multiplex PCR reads in MiXCR, keeping a single row per CDR3 protein. The data contain some 140,000 distinct CDR3 sequences, around 22% of them singletons. The data stem from a study of breast tumors, draining lymph nodes, adjacent tissues. Study conclusions and caveats: Data fit most tumor T cells coming from lymph node, expanding in tumor. The lymph node origin of tumor T cells was framed as consistent with a hypothesis, not demonstrated. Tumors had less TCR diversity than lymph nodes, more than nontumor tissue.

The CDR3 totals 15 residues. The ends were cut back, 1 base at V and 3 bases at J, with 12 bases in the middle. CDR1 is LGHNA and CDR2 is YNFKEQ in the germline V gene. Breast cancer patients provided tissue from their axillary draining lymph nodes. This receptor was taken from a female donor with breast cancer. Some clones in this sample may be carry-over from other donors' samples. Sequenced: axillary lymph node tissue. This chain connects TRBV4-2 to TRBJ2-5, with a possible D match to TRBD2 (5 bases). This CDR3 reads CASSQGIGGEETQYF. The CDR3, as DNA: TGTGCCAGCAGCCAAGGGATTGGAGGAGAAGAGACCCAGTACTTC.